This T cell receptor beta chain was recovered during a study of blood T cell repertoires in COVID-19. Across the whole study: Researchers got acute and convalescent COVID-19 samples from the United States, Italy and Spain. Sample material is recorded as cDNA or gDNA derived from T cells, B-cell-depleted T cells, or PBMCs.

Authors' methods: For nucleated cells, counts were estimated from reference gene primer amplification. TCRdb's copy holds only in-frame clones and misses some; the assay was immunoSEQ multiplex PCR. The V and J calls and clone size are taken from that table; D and trimming were inferred from the DNA. The sample includes about 90,000 clones, 80% to 85% of them seen just once. The sequenced material came from peripheral blood. This TCR came from a woman aged 80 or older with active or convalescent COVID-19.

DNA for the CDR3: TGTGCCAGCAGCTTATCCGGGACAGGGAACGAGCAGTACTTC. As protein: CASSLSGTGNEQYF. J is TRBJ2-7 and V is TRBV7-8; 9 bases line up with TRBD1. The CDR3 runs 14 residues. Trimming removed 2 bases from V and 5 bases from J; junction bases left unmatched: 4. Germline V gene lookup returns CDR1 SGHVS and CDR2 FQNEAQ.